The 21 T cell receptor beta chains presented below share a single source sample, sequenced in a study of T cell responses to AZD1222 COVID-19 vaccine. The assay was immunoSEQ multiplex PCR, and TCRdb's table has in-frame clones only and misses some. The data hold about 150,000 clones, with roughly 89% observed a single time. Sequenced material: peripheral blood, taken 28 days after the second AZD1222 dose. These receptors were collected from an adult who received the AZD1222 COVID-19 vaccine.

The chain couples TRBV7-2 to TRBJ2-3, with D unclear. This CDR3 is built from 15 residues. Trimming cost V 1 base and J 2 bases, with 10 bases left between them. Germline-derived CDR1 and CDR2 are SGHTA and FQGNSA. The CDR3 DNA sequence: TGTGCCAGCAGCTTAGAATGGGCGGCCACAGATACGCAGTATTTT. It is translated as CASSLEWAATDTQYF.

This rearrangement joins TRBV15 to TRBJ1-1; D gene unclear. CDR3 length equals 13 residues. V was trimmed by 0 bases and J by 5 bases, leaving 7 bases between them. In germline, CDR1 is LNHNV, CDR2 YYDKDF (reference sequence). CDR3 bases: TGTGCCACCAGCAGAGAGGGGTGGACTGAAGCTTTCTTT. Translation: CATSREGWTEAFF.

The V gene is TRBV18, the J gene TRBJ2-3; no clear D. Germline CDR1 KGHSH, CDR2 LQKENI. CDR3 length: 14 amino acids. V lost 2 bases to trimming and J lost 4 bases, with 10 bases between them. This chain's CDR3 is CASSPGVAADTQYF. The CDR3 DNA sequence: TGTGCCAGCTCACCAGGGGTTGCTGCAGATACGCAGTATTTT. Full variable domain (rest looked up from reference TRBV18 and TRBJ2-3): NAGVMQNPRHLVRRRGQEARLRCSPMKGHSHVYWYRQLPEEGLKFMVYLQKENIIDESGMPKERFSAEFPKEGPSILRIQQVVRGDSAAYFCASSPGVAADTQYFGPGTRLTVL.

The V and J genes are TRBV4-3 and TRBJ1-2; no definite D call. V lost 0 bases and J lost 0, with 8 bases in between. Germline-derived CDR1 and CDR2 are LGHNA and YSLEER. This CDR3 has 15 amino acids. The CDR3 loop is CASSQERTSNYGYTF. CDR3 bases: TGCGCCAGCAGCCAAGAGAGGACGTCTAACTATGGCTACACCTTC.

The chain carries TRBV18 and TRBJ1-4, with TRBD1 as a possible D gene (5 bases). The CDR3 sequence is 15 residues long. Germline loops: CDR1 KGHSH, CDR2 LQKENI. With 3 bases removed from V and 8 bases from J, the gap between germline ends came to 16 bases. CDR3 in amino acids: CASSPRQREKEKLFF. CDR3 sequence (DNA): TGTGCCAGCTCACCGCGACAGAGGGAGAAGGAAAAACTGTTTTTT.

V is TRBV24-1 and J is TRBJ2-1; the match to TRBD1 covers 9 bases. This CDR3 contains 14 residues. V shed 2 bases and J 6 bases; nucleotides not matched to a gene: 1. CDR1 KGHDR and CDR2 SFDVKD come from the germline V gene. The CDR3 DNA follows: TGTGCCACCAGTGATTGGGGACAGGGCAATGAGCAGTTCTTC. Its protein product is CATSDWGQGNEQFF.

J is TRBJ1-2 and V is TRBV18; the D is unclear. CDR1 and CDR2 from the germline V gene are KGHSH and LQKENI. The V and J ends lost 6 bases and 7 bases respectively, with 21 bases between them. The CDR3 is 15 amino acids. This CDR3 reads CASSPPGSLEGGYTF. The DNA for the CDR3 is TGTGCCAGCTCCCCCCCGGGATCCTTAGAAGGTGGCTACACCTTC. The entire variable domain, with the rest obtained from reference TRBV18 and TRBJ1-2, is as follows: NAGVMQNPRHLVRRRGQEARLRCSPMKGHSHVYWYRQLPEEGLKFMVYLQKENIIDESGMPKERFSAEFPKEGPSILRIQQVVRGDSAAYFCASSPPGSLEGGYTFGSGTRLTVV.

V gene TRBV5-5 combines with J gene TRBJ2-7; D is undetermined. Trimming pared 3 bases from V and 7 bases from J, leaving 14 bases between. The CDR3 is 13 amino acids. Germline V CDR1 and CDR2: SGHKS, YYEKEE (reference sequence). The CDR3 DNA sequence: TGTGCCAGCAGCTGGGGATCGGGTAGGGAGCAGTACTTC. Protein product: CASSWGSGREQYF.

V and J are TRBV5-4 and TRBJ1-2; the match to TRBD1 covers 8 bases. Germline V gene sequence: CDR1 SGHNT, CDR2 YYREEE (reference sequence). This CDR3 comprises 13 residues. The V gene end was trimmed by 3 bases and the J gene end by 6 bases; junction bases not matched to a gene: 4. CDR3 coding DNA: TGTGCCAGCAGCTGGACAGGGATTGATGGCTACACCTTC. Amino acid sequence: CASSWTGIDGYTF. Filled out from reference TRBV5-4 and TRBJ1-2, the complete variable domain reads ETGVTQSPTHLIKTRGQQVTLRCSSQSGHNTVSWYQQALGQGPQFIFQYYREEENGRGNFPPRFSGLQFPNYSSELNVNALELDDSALYLCASSWTGIDGYTFGSGTRLTVV.

With respect to this clone: This sample includes further DNA sequences coding for the same CDR3. Written as DNA, the CDR3 is TGTGCCAGCAGTTACTCTAGCGGTAGCACAGATACGCAGTATTTT. Encoded protein: CASSYSSGSTDTQYF. This chain uses TRBV6-2 or TRBV6-3 with TRBJ2-3; perhaps TRBD2 as D (6 bases). The CDR3 runs to 15 residues. The V gene lost 0 bases and the J gene lost 0 bases, with 7 bases spanning the gap. The germline gives CDR1 MNHEY, CDR2 SVGEGT.

The V gene is TRBV7-2, the J gene TRBJ2-2; the D call may be TRBD1 or TRBD2 (5 bases each). V gave up 2 bases and J gave up 4 bases, with 14 bases separating them. CDR1 and CDR2 (germline): SGHTA, FQGNSA. This CDR3 spans 16 amino acids. This chain's CDR3 is CASSLYFSGGTGELFF. CDR3 nucleotides: TGTGCCAGCAGCTTATACTTCTCTGGGGGCACCGGGGAGCTGTTTTTT.

The V call is TRBV6-2 or TRBV6-3, the J call TRBJ1-1, with D tentatively TRBD1 (5 bases). The ends were cut back, 6 bases at V and 12 bases at J, with 17 bases in the middle. The CDR3 extends over 12 amino acids. Per the germline V gene, CDR1 is MNHEY and CDR2 is SVGEGT. The CDR3 DNA follows: TGTGCCAGCAGCCAGGGACCCTTGTCAACTTTCTTT. This sequence encodes CASSQGPLSTFF.

This chain joins TRBV7-2 and TRBJ2-1; TRBD1 might be the D (6 bases). There are 15 residues in the CDR3. The V end was cut by 4 bases, the J end by 4 bases, with 14 bases between. The germline V gene has CDR1 SGHTA and CDR2 FQGNSA. The CDR3 spells CASSSRLDRYNEQFF. In nucleotides, the CDR3 is TGTGCCAGCAGCTCGAGGTTGGACAGATACAATGAGCAGTTCTTC.

The chain uses TRBV7-6 and TRBJ2-3; D is perhaps TRBD1 (5 bases). Between the trimmed V and J ends, which lost 5 bases and 1 base, there was a span of 13 bases. The CDR3 has 15 residues. Germline loops: CDR1 SGHVS, CDR2 FNYEAQ. This CDR3 reads CASSVDSPRTDTQYF. The CDR3 DNA sequence: TGTGCCAGCAGCGTCGACAGTCCCCGCACAGATACGCAGTATTTT.

This chain uses TRBV6-1 with TRBJ1-4, with unresolved D. V was clipped by 0 bases and J by 5 bases, with 13 bases between them. The germline V gene encodes CDR1 MNHNS and CDR2 SASEGT. The CDR3 covers 16 residues. CDR3 nucleotide sequence: TGTGCCAGCAGTGAAGCGCAAGGGCGGGGAAATGAAAAACTGTTTTTT. Translation: CASSEAQGRGNEKLFF.

The V call is TRBV5-5, the J call TRBJ1-2; D is undetermined. With 0 bases removed from V and 8 bases from J, the gap between germline ends came to 17 bases. The CDR3 has 15 amino acids. CDR1 is SGHKS and CDR2 is YYEKEE in the germline V gene (reference sequence). The CDR3 protein is CASSLEGHLQLGYTF. CDR3 DNA: TGTGCCAGCAGCTTGGAAGGGCATCTTCAACTCGGCTACACCTTC.

The CDR3, as DNA: TGCGCCAGCAGCCAAGTCGGGGGACGAGGGACTGAAGCTTTCTTT. Translation: CASSQVGGRGTEAFF. The chain combines TRBV4-1 with TRBJ1-1; tentative D call: TRBD1 (5 bases). Germline V lookup: CDR1 MGHRA, CDR2 YSYEKL. V lost 1 base to trimming and J lost 5 bases, with 14 bases between them. The CDR3 runs to 15 residues.

The V gene is TRBV7-9, the J gene TRBJ2-1, with TRBD2 matching 11 bases. This CDR3 is built from 15 residues. Germline assignment: CDR1 SEHNR and CDR2 FQNEAQ (reference sequence). V lost 5 bases and J lost 10; bases outside the gene matches: 10. In DNA, the CDR3 is TGTGCCAGCAGCCCCTATAGCGGGAGGGCAGGGGAGCAGTTCTTC. It yields the protein CASSPYSGRAGEQFF.

The V and J genes are TRBV5-6 and TRBJ1-1; D is unclear. This CDR3 has 12 residues. Trimming stripped 2 bases from V and 0 bases from J, with 2 bases between. Germline CDR1 SGHDT, CDR2 YYEEEE. DNA of the CDR3: TGTGCCAGCAGCTTCATGAACACTGAAGCTTTCTTT. It codes for CASSFMNTEAFF.

J is TRBJ2-3 and V is TRBV6-2 or TRBV6-3; D remains ambiguous. The CDR3 is made up of 16 amino acids. V lost 0 bases and J lost 0, with 10 bases in between. Germline V lookup: CDR1 MNHEY, CDR2 SVGEGT. In nucleotides, the CDR3 is TGTGCCAGCAGTTACTCGGCGCTGTTGAGCACAGATACGCAGTATTTT. This translates into CASSYSALLSTDTQYF.

The chain carries TRBV5-1 and TRBJ1-4, with TRBD1 matching over 9 bases. J was trimmed by 8 bases and V by 3 bases; bases with no gene match: 5. The CDR3 has 14 amino acids. The germline CDR1 and CDR2 sequences are SGHRS and YFSETQ. CDR3 amino acids: CASSSGQGREKLFF. CDR3 sequence (DNA): TGCGCCAGCAGCTCCGGACAGGGGCGGGAAAAACTGTTTTTT.